These 10 T cell receptor beta chains were sequenced from one sample in a study of T cell responses to AZD1222 COVID-19 vaccine (dated by TCRdb to 2020 to 2023). Receptors were amplified or captured by the immunoSEQ multiplex PCR assay. In TCRdb, the immuneACCESS table is reduced to in-frame sequences with V and J assigned. These tables do not hold every clone; where another copy was compared, an unresolved V gene accounts for under half, and the others remain unexplained. The sample data list approximately 180,000 clones, and 85% to 90% of these were observed just once. Of the sample, about 1.5% is held by the ten largest clones. The sample's time point label is to be understood as: baseline before first vaccination. The sample was peripheral blood, taken on day 0 of AZD1222 vaccination. These receptors were collected from an adult in good health.

The chain employs TRBV27 and TRBJ1-2, with 9 bases lining up with TRBD1. With 7 bases clipped from V and 7 bases from J, the junction kept 4 bases outside the gene matches. The CDR3 has 12 residues. From germline, CDR1 is MNHEY and CDR2 SMNVEV (reference sequence). The CDR3 DNA reads as TGTGCCAGCATGACAGGGGGGGGTGGCTACACCTTC. This codes for CASMTGGGGYTF.

This clone was recorded a few times. The genes are TRBV28 and TRBJ1-5; D is perhaps TRBD1 (6 bases). Germline V gene data show CDR1 as MDHEN and CDR2 as SYDVKM. V was pared by 10 bases and J by 9 bases, with 19 bases between. This CDR3 spans 13 amino acids. The DNA for the CDR3 is TGTGCCACTAGGGCAGGGGCCAAGGGGCCCCAGCATTTT. It translates to CATRAGAKGPQHF. Full variable domain (missing parts from reference TRBV28 and TRBJ1-5): DVKVTQSSRYLVKRTGEKVFLECVQDMDHENMFWYRQDPGLGLRLIYFSYDVKMKEKGDIPEGYSVSREKKERFSLILESASTNQTSMYLCATRAGAKGPQHFGDGTRLSIL.

The CDR3 DNA reads TGTGCCAGTAGTTTAGGGGGCCGGATGAACACTGAAGCTTTCTTT. Encoded protein: CASSLGGRMNTEAFF. This sequence joins TRBV19 and TRBJ1-1, with 7 bases identical to TRBD1. Germline V gene lookup returns CDR1 LNHDA and CDR2 SQIVND (reference sequence). J lost 0 bases, V lost 5 bases, and 6 bases had no gene match. This CDR3 comprises 15 residues. Combining the CDR3 with reference TRBV19 and TRBJ1-1 gives the whole variable domain DGGITQSPKYLFRKEGQNVTLSCEQNLNHDAMYWYRQDPGQGLRLIYYSQIVNDFQKGDIAEGYSVSREKKESFPLTVTSAQKNPTAFYLCASSLGGRMNTEAFFGQGTRLTVV.

The rearrangement uses TRBV18 and TRBJ1-1; no reliable D call. Germline CDR1 is KGHSH and CDR2 is LQKENI. The CDR3 covers 13 residues. V was trimmed by 0 bases and J by 2 bases, leaving 4 bases between them. Here the CDR3 DNA reads TGTGCCAGCTCACCACCCCAAAACACTGAAGCTTTCTTT. This codes for CASSPPQNTEAFF.

The genes are TRBV5-3 and TRBJ2-1, with 12 bases fitting TRBD2. TRBV5-3 is an open reading frame, and its role is uncertain. V shed 4 bases, J shed 5 bases, and the junction held 10 bases outside the gene matches. The length of the CDR3 is 17 residues. The CDR3 bases are TGTGCCAGAAGCACTTCGGGACTAGCGGGTCCCCACAATGAGCAGTTCTTC. Protein: CARSTSGLAGPHNEQFF.

This clone occurred a few times. V and J are TRBV7-8 and TRBJ1-1, with no clear D. The CDR3 loop spans 12 amino acids. Looked up from germline, CDR1 is SGHVS and CDR2 is FQNEAQ. The germline V and J ends were trimmed by 2 bases and 8 bases, with 9 bases remaining between them. The CDR3 spells CASSLNSGEAFF. In DNA, the CDR3 is TGTGCCAGCAGCTTAAATTCCGGGGAAGCTTTCTTT.

V gene TRBV28 combines with J gene TRBJ1-4, with 9 bases aligning to TRBD1. The germline gives CDR1 MDHEN, CDR2 SYDVKM. Trimming cost V 5 bases and J 7 bases; bases outside gene matches: 8. This CDR3 spans 15 amino acids. CDR3 nucleotide sequence: TGTGCCAGCAGTCGCGGCGGGACAGGGAGTGAAAAACTGTTTTTT. Residues: CASSRGGTGSEKLFF.

This chain links TRBV19 with TRBJ1-2; D gene ambiguous. Looked up from germline, CDR1 is LNHDA and CDR2 is SQIVND (reference sequence). This CDR3 comprises 13 residues. The germline V and J ends were trimmed by 3 bases and 4 bases, with 9 bases remaining between them. CDR3 bases: TGTGCCAGTAGTATGGCCAGTGTCTATGGCTACACCTTC. Its translation: CASSMASVYGYTF.

This chain connects TRBV6-5 to TRBJ1-5; D perhaps matches TRBD1 (6 bases). The CDR3 has 16 residues. Germline V CDR1 and CDR2: MNHEY, SVGAGI. Trimming took 4 bases from V and 2 from J, leaving 15 bases between them. The chain's CDR3 is CASSWGGASGNQPQHF. The CDR3 DNA reads TGTGCCAGCAGTTGGGGGGGGGCCTCTGGCAATCAGCCCCAGCATTTT.

The V and J genes are TRBV7-9 and TRBJ1-6; D gene ambiguous. Trimming removed 0 bases at V and 7 bases at J, with 16 bases between. Germline CDR1 and CDR2: SEHNR and FQNEAQ (reference sequence). The CDR3 extends over 17 amino acids. The CDR3 here is CASSLAPLGMENSPLHF. As DNA, the CDR3 is TGTGCCAGCAGCTTAGCCCCTTTGGGGATGGAAAATTCACCCCTCCACTTT.